These 27 T cell receptor beta chains were sequenced from one sample in a study of cytomegalovirus exposure and HLA in healthy donors. PCR primers comprised 60 Vbeta and 13 Jbeta primers. Sequencing was performed with immunoSEQ multiplex PCR; in TCRdb, only in-frame clones are kept and a portion is missing. The repertoire holds about 85,000 clones, with around 74% as singletons. Sequencing used PBMCs. These TCRs come from a boy aged 5 to 17 in good health and CMV-seronegative.

The chain combines TRBV28 with TRBJ1-1; D not resolved. Germline values: CDR1 MDHEN, CDR2 SYDVKM. V was trimmed by 4 bases and J by 0 bases, leaving 12 bases between them. The CDR3 loop spans 15 amino acids. CDR3 sequence: CASSSFSGLNTEAFF. The CDR3 bases are TGTGCCAGCAGTTCCTTCAGCGGACTGAACACTGAAGCTTTCTTT.

Here the CDR3 DNA reads TGTGCCAGCAGTTACTCCCCCCCCGAGACAGGGACGGGCTACACCTTC. This sequence encodes CASSYSPPETGTGYTF. The V and J genes are TRBV6-5 and TRBJ1-2; TRBD1 aligns across 7 bases. CDR1 and CDR2 from the germline V gene are MNHEY and SVGAGI. The CDR3 runs 16 residues. Trimming took 0 bases from V and 8 from J; bases not matched to a gene: 12.

The V gene is TRBV15, the J gene TRBJ1-5, with D hard to call. The CDR3 loop spans 13 amino acids. Trimming removed 2 bases from V and 5 bases from J, with 7 bases in between. Per the germline V gene, CDR1 is LNHNV and CDR2 is YYDKDF (reference sequence). The CDR3 reads CATSRTRDQPQHF. The CDR3 DNA is TGTGCCACCAGCAGAACTCGGGATCAGCCCCAGCATTTT.

The chain joins TRBV9 to TRBJ2-1; 13 nucleotides match TRBD2. The CDR3 covers 15 residues. V was clipped by 0 bases and J by 7 bases; unmatched bases: 1. The V gene's germline CDR1 is SGDLS and CDR2 YYNGEE. The CDR3 region has the DNA TGTGCCAGCAGCGTAGGGACTAGCGGGAGAAATGAGCAGTTCTTC. The encoded protein is CASSVGTSGRNEQFF.

V and J are TRBV25-1 and TRBJ2-2; TRBD1 is a possible D gene (6 bases). V lost 6 bases and J 6 bases, leaving 14 bases between the germline ends. The CDR3 covers 14 residues. Per the germline V gene, CDR1 is MGHDK and CDR2 is SYGVNS. The CDR3 here is CASSNIRGAGELFF. CDR3 sequence (DNA): TGTGCCAGCAGCAACATCAGGGGAGCCGGGGAGCTGTTTTTT.

CDR3 loop: CASSPAIREGSSTIYF. The CDR3 coding sequence is TGTGCCAGCAGCCCAGCCATTCGGGAAGGGAGTAGCACCATATATTTT. The chain has TRBV7-9 and TRBJ1-3; no definite D call. Germline V gene sequence: CDR1 SEHNR, CDR2 FQNEAQ (reference sequence). The CDR3 has 16 amino acids. Trimming removed 5 bases at V and 9 bases at J, with 23 bases between.

The rearrangement links TRBV7-3 to TRBJ2-5, with 7 bases fitting TRBD2. Trimming removed 4 bases from V and 6 bases from J; junction bases left unmatched: 5. CDR3 length: 13 residues. Germline CDR1 is SGHTA and CDR2 is FQGTGA. The chain's CDR3 is CASSSMTSQTQYF. The CDR3 bases are TGTGCCAGCAGCTCCATGACTAGCCAGACCCAGTACTTC.

The genes are TRBV14 and TRBJ2-5; 13 nucleotides agree with TRBD2. The junction had 0 bases not matched to a gene; V was cut back by 4 bases and J by 4 bases. Germline V gives CDR1 SGHDN, CDR2 FVKESK. CDR3 size: 14 residues. In DNA form, the CDR3 reads TGTGCCAGCAGCCGACTAGCGGGGGGAGAGACCCAGTACTTC. This translates into CASSRLAGGETQYF. Looking up the rest from reference TRBV14 and TRBJ2-5 gives the full variable domain: EAGVTQFPSHSVIEKGQTVTLRCDPISGHDNLYWYRRVMGKEIKFLLHFVKESKQDESGMPNNRFLAERTGGTYSTLKVQPAELEDSGVYFCASSRLAGGETQYFGPGTRLLVL.

The count of this clone is one. The V gene is TRBV7-9, the J gene TRBJ2-7; D is unclear. The CDR3 totals 13 residues. V was trimmed by 0 bases and J by 9 bases, leaving 12 bases between them. Per the germline V gene, CDR1 is SEHNR and CDR2 is FQNEAQ (reference sequence). CDR3 nucleotides: TGTGCCAGCAGCTTAGCAGACCTACGAGGGCAGTACTTC. Protein product: CASSLADLRGQYF. Full variable domain (remainder filled in from reference TRBV7-9 and TRBJ2-7): DTGVSQNPRHKITKRGQNVTFRCDPISEHNRLYWYRQTLGQGPEFLTYFQNEAQLEKSRLLSDRFSAERPKGSFSTLEIQRTEQGDSAMYLCASSLADLRGQYFGPGTRLTVT.

The chain combines TRBV7-9 with TRBJ2-3, with D possibly TRBD1 on 6 matching bases. This CDR3 contains 14 residues. CDR1 and CDR2 from the germline V gene are SEHNR and FQNEAQ (reference sequence). The V end lost 3 bases, the J end lost 2 bases, and 9 bases lay between the germline ends. In DNA form, the CDR3 reads TGTGCCAGCAGCTTGGGGGCGGCCACAGATACGCAGTATTTT. Protein: CASSLGAATDTQYF.

J is TRBJ2-7 and V is TRBV27, with D uncertain. Germline-derived CDR1 and CDR2 are MNHEY and SMNVEV (reference sequence). V gave up 3 bases and J gave up 3 bases, with 15 bases separating them. The CDR3 loop spans 15 amino acids. CDR3 residues: CASSFSFGRHYEQYF. As DNA, the CDR3 is TGTGCCAGCAGTTTCTCTTTCGGCAGACACTACGAGCAGTACTTC.

The CDR3 nucleotides are TGTGCCAGTAGTGGGGACTCCGGTCCGTCCCTCCACTTT. Translation gives CASSGDSGPSLHF. The chain carries TRBV19 and TRBJ1-6; D is possibly TRBD1 (5 bases). V was shortened by 5 bases and J by 14 bases, with 16 bases between the two germline ends. Germline V gives CDR1 LNHDA, CDR2 SQIVND (reference sequence). The CDR3 totals 13 residues.

This chain connects TRBV19 to TRBJ1-1; D is ambiguous. Between the trimmed V and J ends, which lost 5 bases and 1 base, there was a span of 11 bases. The germline CDR1 and CDR2 sequences are LNHDA and SQIVND (reference sequence). The CDR3 length is 14 residues. DNA of the CDR3: TGTGCCAGTAGTGCTCCACCAGGGAACACTGAAGCTTTCTTT. It yields the protein CASSAPPGNTEAFF.

The V call is TRBV28, the J call TRBJ2-7; tentative D call: TRBD1 (6 bases). The V and J ends lost 5 bases and 6 bases respectively, with 17 bases between them. CDR1 is MDHEN and CDR2 is SYDVKM in the germline V gene. The CDR3 is 14 residues long. Here the CDR3 DNA reads TGTGCCAGCAGTGCCGGGACATTATACTCCGAGCAGTACTTC. This gives the protein CASSAGTLYSEQYF.

The rearrangement joins TRBV7-6 to TRBJ1-6; D is uncertain. Looked up from germline, CDR1 is SGHVS and CDR2 is FNYEAQ. Between the trimmed V and J ends, which lost 5 bases and 4 bases, there was a span of 6 bases. The CDR3 totals 13 residues. This CDR3 is CASSPSYNSPLHF. CDR3 in DNA: TGTGCCAGCAGCCCCAGTTATAATTCACCCCTCCACTTT.

This sequence joins TRBV4-1 and TRBJ2-7; 9 positions agree with TRBD1. Germline V gene sequence: CDR1 MGHRA, CDR2 YSYEKL. The CDR3 runs 16 residues. The trim removed 3 bases at V and 0 bases at J, leaving 6 bases unmatched. CDR3 nucleotide sequence: TGCGCCAGCAGCCAGGACAGGGGTAGAAACTCCTACGAGCAGTACTTC. Amino acids: CASSQDRGRNSYEQYF.

The chain employs TRBV5-1 and TRBJ1-1; 7 bases align to TRBD1. Germline V gene data show CDR1 as SGHRS and CDR2 as YFSETQ. This CDR3 has 15 residues. Germline trimming cut 0 bases from V and 1 base from J; bases unmatched to any gene: 3. The CDR3 loop reads CASSLVAGGNTEAFF. CDR3 in DNA: TGCGCCAGCAGCTTGGTGGCAGGGGGGAACACTGAAGCTTTCTTT.

The J gene is TRBJ2-2, the V gene TRBV4-3; 10 positions match TRBD2. V lost 1 base and J lost 10; bases outside the gene matches: 9. Germline CDR1 LGHNA, CDR2 YSLEER. CDR3 size: 16 residues. This chain's CDR3 is CASSQVPAGGPKELFF. The CDR3 DNA reads as TGCGCCAGCAGCCAAGTCCCAGCGGGAGGGCCGAAGGAGCTGTTTTTT.

This chain uses TRBV7-9 with TRBJ2-7; 10 bases agree with TRBD1. J was trimmed by 10 bases and V by 4 bases; bases with no gene match: 7. Germline CDR1 and CDR2: SEHNR and FQNEAQ (reference sequence). The CDR3 totals 13 residues. In DNA, the CDR3 is TGTGCCAGCAGCTCCGGGGACAGGGGCCGTCAGTACTTC. Protein: CASSSGDRGRQYF. Supplemented by reference TRBV7-9 and TRBJ2-7, the full variable domain reads DTGVSQNPRHKITKRGQNVTFRCDPISEHNRLYWYRQTLGQGPEFLTYFQNEAQLEKSRLLSDRFSAERPKGSFSTLEIQRTEQGDSAMYLCASSSGDRGRQYFGPGTRLTVT.

This clone was detected only once. This chain joins TRBV30 and TRBJ1-6; tentatively, D is TRBD1 (5 bases). Trimming cost V 1 base and J 4 bases, with 17 bases left between them. The CDR3 sequence is 17 residues long. From germline, CDR1 is GTSNPN and CDR2 SVGIG (reference sequence). CDR3 coding DNA: TGTGCCTGGAGTGCGAAGGGACTTCCCAGTTATAATTCACCCCTCCACTTT. Its translation: CAWSAKGLPSYNSPLHF.

V and J are TRBV5-4 and TRBJ1-2; tentative D call: TRBD1 (5 bases). This CDR3 has 15 residues. Germline CDR1 reads SGHNT; CDR2 reads YYREEE (reference sequence). Between the trimmed V and J ends, which lost 4 bases and 5 bases, there was a span of 18 bases. The CDR3 DNA reads TGTGCCAGCAGCGACGGGACTTCCTCATGGTATGGCTACACCTTC. It is translated as CASSDGTSSWYGYTF.

Note on this clone: The junction and the germline gene differ at one end; a read error may be behind it. The chain couples TRBV4-3 to TRBJ1-6, with D uncertain. Germline lookup yields CDR1 LGHNA and CDR2 YSLEER. This CDR3 has 15 residues. The CDR3 DNA reads as TGCGCCAGCAGCGAAGAGGGAGGGCATAATTCACCCCTCCACTTT. Translating gives CASSEEGGHNSPLHF.

The chain recombines TRBV11-2 with TRBJ2-4, with TRBD2 identical over 8 bases. The germline V gene encodes CDR1 SGHAT and CDR2 FQNNGV. J was trimmed by 0 bases and V by 5 bases; bases with no gene match: 6. The CDR3 length is 16 residues. Written as DNA, the CDR3 is TGTGCCAGCAGCCGGGGGGGCTTCGTAGCCAAAAACATTCAGTACTTC. Protein product: CASSRGGFVAKNIQYF.

J is TRBJ1-4 and V is TRBV18; no clear D gene. The ends were cut back, 0 bases at V and 2 bases at J, with 7 bases in the middle. The CDR3 is 15 residues long. Per the germline V gene, CDR1 is KGHSH and CDR2 is LQKENI. CDR3 nucleotide sequence: TGTGCCAGCTCACCACCGAGTAGCACTAATGAAAAACTGTTTTTT. It encodes CASSPPSSTNEKLFF.

The chain employs TRBV25-1 and TRBJ1-3; D remains unclear. This CDR3 comprises 14 residues. CDR1 is MGHDK, CDR2 SYGVNS, per germline. The V and J ends lost 2 bases and 4 bases respectively, with 9 bases between them. The DNA for the CDR3 is TGTGCCAGCAGTGAACTAACAGTAGGAAACACCATATATTTT. Translating it yields CASSELTVGNTIYF.

The rearrangement uses TRBV27 and TRBJ1-2; possible D gene TRBD1, 6 bases. The CDR3 length is 13 residues. The V end lost 4 bases, the J end lost 4 bases, and 10 bases lay between the germline ends. CDR1 and CDR2 from the germline V gene are MNHEY and SMNVEV (reference sequence). The CDR3 nucleotides read TGTGCCAGCAGTTACGGACAGCTCTATGGCTACACCTTC. It specifies CASSYGQLYGYTF.

The CDR3 region is CASSELGATSGANVLTF. The CDR3, as DNA: TGTGCCAGCAGTGAATTAGGGGCCACCTCTGGGGCCAACGTCCTGACTTTC. The chain recombines TRBV25-1 with TRBJ2-6; perhaps TRBD1 as D (5 bases). This CDR3 spans 17 amino acids. Germline V gene data show CDR1 as MGHDK and CDR2 as SYGVNS. The V gene lost 1 base and the J gene lost 0 bases, with 10 bases spanning the gap.